The 29 T cell receptor beta chains listed next were all sequenced from one sample in a study of cytomegalovirus exposure and HLA in healthy donors. Use of 60 Vbeta and 13 Jbeta primers characterized the PCR. Sequenced by immunoSEQ multiplex PCR; TCRdb stores in-frame clones only, minus some. The table has fewer than 200,000 clones, approximately 80% seen once. Sequenced material: PBMCs. These receptors all stem from a young woman in good health and CMV-seropositive.

This clone was seen once. The CDR3 loop reads CASRSVYSVAAHNQPQHF. DNA for the CDR3: TGCGCCAGCAGGAGTGTTTACAGTGTGGCAGCACACAATCAGCCCCAGCATTTT. The V gene is TRBV4-1, the J gene TRBJ1-5; D remains unclear. V lost 6 bases and J 3 bases, leaving 24 bases between the germline ends. This CDR3 is built from 18 residues. CDR1 MGHRA and CDR2 YSYEKL come from the germline V gene.

The chain employs TRBV2 and TRBJ1-1; D possibly corresponds to TRBD1 (6 bases). V was clipped by 5 bases and J by 0 bases, with 19 bases between them. Looked up from germline, CDR1 is SNHLY and CDR2 is FYNNEI. The length of the CDR3 is 17 residues. CDR3 coding DNA: TGTGCCAGCAGTAAAAACAGGGCCTCCGTCATGAACACTGAAGCTTTCTTT. It specifies CASSKNRASVMNTEAFF. Full variable domain (missing parts from reference TRBV2 and TRBJ1-1): EPEVTQTPSHQVTQMGQEVILRCVPISNHLYFYWYRQILGQKVEFLVSFYNNEISEKSEIFDDQFSVERPDGSNFTLKIRSTKLEDSAMYFCASSKNRASVMNTEAFFGQGTRLTVV.

J is TRBJ2-3 and V is TRBV6-1; D perhaps matches TRBD1 (5 bases). The CDR3 consists of 15 residues. Trimming took off 4 bases at V and 0 bases at J, with 11 bases between the two ends. Looked up from germline, CDR1 is MNHNS and CDR2 is SASEGT. CDR3 amino acids: CASSVPWGSTDTQYF. DNA for the CDR3: TGTGCCAGCAGTGTTCCCTGGGGCAGCACAGATACGCAGTATTTT.

The chain employs TRBV27 and TRBJ2-5; D remains unclear. The CDR3 spans 15 residues. V was clipped by 0 bases and J by 4 bases, with 12 bases between them. From germline, CDR1 is MNHEY and CDR2 SMNVEV (reference sequence). This chain's CDR3 is CASSLSTGVGETQYF. The CDR3 DNA sequence: TGTGCCAGCAGTTTATCGACTGGTGTTGGAGAGACCCAGTACTTC.

The chain uses TRBV5-6 and TRBJ2-5; 9 nucleotides align to TRBD2. Germline loops: CDR1 SGHDT, CDR2 YYEEEE. V shed 0 bases, J shed 5 bases, and the junction held 5 bases outside the gene matches. The CDR3 length is 15 residues. The CDR3 coding sequence is TGTGCCAGCAGCTTGGGCTCCGGACTAGCGGAGACCCAGTACTTC. Amino acids: CASSLGSGLAETQYF.

This clone has a single count. This rearrangement joins TRBV28 to TRBJ2-1; D possibly corresponds to TRBD1 (5 bases). The CDR3 has 15 amino acids. V lost 3 bases to trimming and J lost 2 bases, with 11 bases between them. Germline V CDR1 and CDR2: MDHEN, SYDVKM. The CDR3 DNA follows: TGTGCCAGCAGTTTTGGGCAGGGCCCCTACAATGAGCAGTTCTTC. Translation gives CASSFGQGPYNEQFF.

V usage is TRBV29-1 and J usage is TRBJ2-7, with D unclear. This CDR3 spans 12 amino acids. Germline values: CDR1 SQVTM, CDR2 ANQGSEA. Trimming took off 4 bases at V and 0 bases at J, with 7 bases between the two ends. In nucleotides, the CDR3 is TGCAGCGTTGGCGAGCTCTCCTACGAGCAGTACTTC. Translation gives CSVGELSYEQYF.

This clone was observed a handful of times. The J gene is TRBJ2-5, the V gene TRBV5-6, with 7 positions matching TRBD1. Germline trimming cut 3 bases from V and 0 bases from J; bases unmatched to any gene: 2. CDR1 is SGHDT, CDR2 YYEEEE, per germline. The CDR3 has 14 amino acids. CDR3 sequence reads: CASSSGTDQETQYF. The CDR3 bases are TGTGCCAGCAGCTCTGGGACAGACCAAGAGACCCAGTACTTC.

This sequence joins TRBV4-1 and TRBJ2-7; 9 bases agree with TRBD1. Germline values: CDR1 MGHRA, CDR2 YSYEKL. CDR3 length: 16 residues. With V trimmed by 0 bases and J by 2 bases, 5 bases remained unmatched. This CDR3 reads CASSQDIGTGTYEQYF. CDR3 sequence (DNA): TGCGCCAGCAGCCAAGACATTGGGACAGGGACCTACGAGCAGTACTTC.

In DNA, the CDR3 is TGTGCCAGCACCTCTCGTGGACTGATTGAAGCTTTCTTT. Translation gives CASTSRGLIEAFF. This chain uses TRBV11-2 with TRBJ1-1; D is unresolved. The CDR3 covers 13 residues. Germline V CDR1 and CDR2: SGHAT, FQNNGV. The ends were cut back, 7 bases at V and 7 bases at J, with 16 bases in the middle.

This clone has only one observation. This chain joins TRBV21-1 and TRBJ2-5; the listed D gene, TRBD1, was not tested against the DNA. TRBV21-1 is assigned pseudogene status. This CDR3 contains 15 residues. DNA of the CDR3: TGTGCCAGCAGCAAGGGCGACAGGTTCCAAGAGACCCAGTACTTC. It is translated as CASSKGDRFQETQYF.

This clone came up once. Here the CDR3 reads CASSLSGGRTDTQYF. The DNA for the CDR3 is TGTGCCAGCAGCTTGTCAGGCGGGAGGACAGATACGCAGTATTTT. The V gene is TRBV5-4, the J gene TRBJ2-3; TRBD2 agrees at 8 bases. Germline CDR1 and CDR2: SGHNT and YYREEE (reference sequence). The length of the CDR3 is 15 residues. J gave up 3 bases and V 1 base, and 4 bases lay outside the gene matches.

This clone came up a few times. This chain joins TRBV30 and TRBJ2-7, with D possibly being TRBD1 (6 bases). Trimming pared 4 bases from V and 1 base from J, leaving 8 bases between. The V gene's germline CDR1 is GTSNPN and CDR2 SVGIG (reference sequence). The CDR3 sequence is 12 residues long. The DNA of the CDR3 is TGTGCCTGGATCGGACAGTCCTACGAGCAGTACTTC. It yields the protein CAWIGQSYEQYF.

The chain couples TRBV4-1 to TRBJ2-1, with D unresolved. V lost 0 bases to trimming and J lost 7 bases, with 22 bases between them. Germline CDR1 MGHRA, CDR2 YSYEKL. This CDR3 has 18 amino acids. For the CDR3, the DNA is TGCGCCAGCAGCCAAGATCTCCGTACGGCTAGACGACGGAATGAGCAGTTCTTC. Residues: CASSQDLRTARRRNEQFF.

This chain joins TRBV9 and TRBJ1-2, with 8 bases aligning to TRBD1. Germline V gene sequence: CDR1 SGDLS, CDR2 YYNGEE. Trimming took 0 bases from V and 0 from J; bases not matched to a gene: 7. The CDR3 sequence is 17 residues long. The CDR3 here is CASSVVAGGEANYGYTF. The CDR3 nucleotides are TGTGCCAGCAGCGTAGTGGCAGGGGGCGAAGCTAACTATGGCTACACCTTC.

A few counts support this clone. The chain uses TRBV25-1 and TRBJ2-1; TRBD2 matches 14 bases. The ends lost 3 bases at V and 10 bases at J; junction bases unmatched: 5. Germline V gene data show CDR1 as MGHDK and CDR2 as SYGVNS. The CDR3 extends over 15 amino acids. The CDR3 DNA is TGTGCCAGCAGTGAGACTAGCGGGAGGGCCCGCGAGCAGTTCTTC. As protein: CASSETSGRAREQFF.

V and J are TRBV9 and TRBJ2-7; TRBD2 matches at 11 bases. Germline V gives CDR1 SGDLS, CDR2 YYNGEE. Germline trimming cut 4 bases from V and 6 bases from J; bases unmatched to any gene: 18. The CDR3 sequence is 18 residues long. Here the CDR3 reads CASSPRASGRLEAREQYF. DNA of the CDR3: TGTGCCAGCAGCCCACGAGCTAGCGGGAGGCTCGAGGCCCGCGAGCAGTACTTC.

This clone was recorded a few times. The chain employs TRBV2 and TRBJ1-5, with 7 bases aligning to TRBD1. In germline, CDR1 is SNHLY, CDR2 FYNNEI. The CDR3 loop spans 13 amino acids. V shed 6 bases, J shed 7 bases, and the junction held 6 bases outside the gene matches. Here the CDR3 reads CASRRDREQPQHF. The CDR3, as DNA: TGTGCCAGCAGGAGAGACAGGGAGCAGCCCCAGCATTTT.

The rearrangement uses TRBV19 and TRBJ1-6; 8 positions agree with TRBD1. The V gene end was trimmed by 5 bases and the J gene end by 10 bases; junction bases not matched to a gene: 10. The CDR3 runs to 15 residues. The germline gives CDR1 LNHDA, CDR2 SQIVND (reference sequence). The CDR3 DNA reads as TGTGCCAGTAGTCTTGCCGGGACAGGACAGTCACCCCTCCACTTT. Protein: CASSLAGTGQSPLHF.

The V and J genes are TRBV2 and TRBJ2-3; the match to TRBD2 covers 7 bases. CDR1 is SNHLY, CDR2 FYNNEI, per germline. This CDR3 spans 13 amino acids. V was pared by 7 bases and J by 6 bases, with 7 bases of the junction left unmatched. The CDR3 nucleotides read TGTGCCAGCAATGAGGCTAGCGGTGATACGCAGTATTTT. Protein: CASNEASGDTQYF.

The V gene is TRBV28, the J gene TRBJ1-1; D remains ambiguous. The length of the CDR3 is 14 residues. Trimming removed 3 bases at V and 0 bases at J, with 8 bases between. Germline assignment: CDR1 MDHEN and CDR2 SYDVKM. CDR3 amino acids: CASSLTGMNTEAFF. Here the CDR3 DNA reads TGTGCCAGCAGTTTGACTGGAATGAACACTGAAGCTTTCTTT.

The J gene is TRBJ1-6, the V gene TRBV4-2, with TRBD1 as a possible D gene (5 bases). The CDR3 spans 18 residues. The germline CDR1 and CDR2 sequences are LGHNA and YNFKEQ. V was shortened by 0 bases and J by 5 bases, with 17 bases between the two germline ends. CDR3 nucleotide sequence: TGTGCCAGCAGCCAAGATCGGAGAACGACAGTCAATAATTCACCCCTCCACTTT. This codes for CASSQDRRTTVNNSPLHF.

The rearrangement joins TRBV7-2 to TRBJ1-6; TRBD1 agrees at 9 bases. Germline values: CDR1 SGHTA, CDR2 FQGNSA. The CDR3 spans 14 residues. V lost 5 bases and J lost 7; bases outside the gene matches: 3. This CDR3 reads CASSHRGPNSPLHF. The CDR3 coding sequence is TGTGCCAGCAGCCACAGGGGGCCCAATTCACCCCTCCACTTT.

This chain links TRBV30 with TRBJ2-1, with 8 positions matching TRBD2. Germline V gene data show CDR1 as GTSNPN and CDR2 as SVGIG (reference sequence). The CDR3 spans 13 residues. J was trimmed by 5 bases and V by 5 bases; bases with no gene match: 5. CDR3 protein: CAWGRGGDNEQFF. The CDR3 DNA sequence: TGTGCCTGGGGCCGGGGGGGGGACAATGAGCAGTTCTTC.

This chain links TRBV18 with TRBJ1-6, with D possibly being TRBD1 (5 bases). Trimming took off 3 bases at V and 8 bases at J, with 11 bases between the two ends. Germline assignment: CDR1 KGHSH and CDR2 LQKENI. The CDR3 runs 14 residues. The chain's CDR3 is CASSPGGKYSPLHF. The CDR3 DNA reads TGTGCCAGCTCACCGGGGGGGAAATATTCACCCCTCCACTTT.

The J gene is TRBJ1-1, the V gene TRBV19; 7 nucleotides match TRBD1. CDR1 is LNHDA, CDR2 SQIVND, per germline (reference sequence). There are 19 residues in the CDR3. Unmatched junction bases numbered 16, after V lost 3 bases and J lost 0 bases. The CDR3 sequence: CASSIPKGAPLDMNTEAFF. The CDR3 bases are TGTGCCAGTAGTATCCCCAAGGGGGCCCCATTGGATATGAACACTGAAGCTTTCTTT. Using reference TRBV19 and TRBJ1-1 for the parts outside the CDR3, the full variable domain is DGGITQSPKYLFRKEGQNVTLSCEQNLNHDAMYWYRQDPGQGLRLIYYSQIVNDFQKGDIAEGYSVSREKKESFPLTVTSAQKNPTAFYLCASSIPKGAPLDMNTEAFFGQGTRLTVV.

The chain combines TRBV28 with TRBJ1-1, with D maybe TRBD1 (6 bases). CDR3 size: 14 residues. Trimming cost V 5 bases and J 11 bases, with 21 bases left between them. In germline, CDR1 is MDHEN, CDR2 SYDVKM. DNA for the CDR3: TGTGCCAGCAGTAGGGGAGACAGGACCGGTCGGGCTTTCTTT. Protein sequence: CASSRGDRTGRAFF.

The rearrangement uses TRBV28 and TRBJ1-1; no clear D gene. Germline CDR1 reads MDHEN; CDR2 reads SYDVKM. The CDR3 is 13 residues long. Trimming removed 1 base from V and 2 bases from J, with 5 bases in between. In DNA form, the CDR3 reads TGTGCCAGCAGTTTATTAGTTAACACTGAAGCTTTCTTT. It yields the protein CASSLLVNTEAFF. The entire variable domain, with the rest obtained from reference TRBV28 and TRBJ1-1, is as follows: DVKVTQSSRYLVKRTGEKVFLECVQDMDHENMFWYRQDPGLGLRLIYFSYDVKMKEKGDIPEGYSVSREKKERFSLILESASTNQTSMYLCASSLLVNTEAFFGQGTRLTVV.

This clone has just a few counts. This rearrangement joins TRBV19 to TRBJ2-6, with unresolved D. Trimming took 1 base from V and 0 from J, leaving 7 bases between them. From germline, CDR1 is LNHDA and CDR2 SQIVND (reference sequence). The CDR3 extends over 16 amino acids. The CDR3, as DNA: TGTGCCAGTAGTATAGGAGGAGCCTCTGGGGCCAACGTCCTGACTTTC. Its translation is CASSIGGASGANVLTF.